This T cell receptor beta chain appears in the sequencing data of a study of T cell responses to AZD1222 COVID-19 vaccine. Study results and limitations: Distributed over spike, vaccine-associated CD4 TCRs predominated at 160-218 and 743-854.

Produced via immunoSEQ multiplex PCR; TCRdb's table is partial and in-frame only. The table has about 150,000 clones, roughly 80% seen once. Comment on this clone: Its target is unknown.

The germline gives CDR1 SGHKS, CDR2 YYEKEE (reference sequence). The CDR3 spans 13 residues. V was pared by 4 bases and J by 3 bases, with 10 bases between. The sample consisted of peripheral blood, taken on day 0 of MenACWY control vaccination. The chain uses TRBV5-5 and TRBJ2-5, with D perhaps matching TRBD1 (5 bases). The receptor comes from an adult in good health. CDR3 DNA sequence: TGTGCCAGCAGCCTCGGACACGAAGAGACCCAGTACTTC. Its protein is CASSLGHEETQYF.